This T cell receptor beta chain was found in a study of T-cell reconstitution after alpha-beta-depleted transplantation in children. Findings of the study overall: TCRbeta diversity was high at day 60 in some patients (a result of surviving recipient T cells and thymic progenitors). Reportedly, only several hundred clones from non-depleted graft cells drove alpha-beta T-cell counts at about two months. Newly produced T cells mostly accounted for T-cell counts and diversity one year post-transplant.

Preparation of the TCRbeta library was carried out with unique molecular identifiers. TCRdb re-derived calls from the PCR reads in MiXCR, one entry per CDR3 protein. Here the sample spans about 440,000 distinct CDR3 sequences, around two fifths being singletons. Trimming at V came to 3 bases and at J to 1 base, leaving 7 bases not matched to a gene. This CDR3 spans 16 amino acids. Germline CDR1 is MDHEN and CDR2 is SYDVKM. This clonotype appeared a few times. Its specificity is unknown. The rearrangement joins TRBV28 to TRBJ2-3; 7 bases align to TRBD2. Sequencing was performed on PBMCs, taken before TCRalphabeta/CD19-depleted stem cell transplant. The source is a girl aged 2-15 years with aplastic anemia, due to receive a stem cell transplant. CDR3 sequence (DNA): TGTGCCAGCAGTTTGATAAGGGCGGGGGGCACAGATACGCAGTATTTT. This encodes CASSLIRAGGTDTQYF.